The 17 T cell receptor beta chains below come from one sample, sequenced in a study of blood T cell repertoires in COVID-19. Data came from immunoSEQ multiplex PCR; TCRdb stores just in-frame clones and leaves some out. The sample carries about 160,000 clones, approximately 87% recorded once. Sequenced sample: peripheral blood. The receptors here all came from an older woman with acute or convalescent COVID-19.

This chain joins TRBV7-2 and TRBJ2-3, with D tentatively TRBD2 (5 bases). The length of the CDR3 is 14 residues. Between the trimmed V and J ends, which lost 1 base and 2 bases, there was a span of 7 bases. Germline V gene data show CDR1 as SGHTA and CDR2 as FQGNSA. For the CDR3, the DNA is TGTGCCAGCAGCTTAGGGCTAGCCACAGATACGCAGTATTTT. This sequence encodes CASSLGLATDTQYF.

The table lists this clone with a count of one. Here the CDR3 DNA reads TGTGCCAGCAGCCAAGAGGAGGGCGGCACCGGGGAGCTGTTTTTT. It specifies CASSQEEGGTGELFF. The chain is built from TRBV4-2 and TRBJ2-2; D may be TRBD2 (6 bases). Germline CDR1 reads LGHNA; CDR2 reads YNFKEQ. V was clipped by 0 bases and J by 4 bases, with 9 bases between them. This CDR3 has 15 amino acids.

The chain joins TRBV7-9 to TRBJ2-1; tentative D call: TRBD2 (6 bases). Germline CDR1 and CDR2: SEHNR and FQNEAQ (reference sequence). V was clipped by 2 bases and J by 6 bases, with 14 bases between them. This CDR3 region has 15 residues. This CDR3 is CASSLTGLGSNEQFF. The CDR3 bases are TGTGCCAGCAGCTTAACGGGACTGGGGAGCAATGAGCAGTTCTTC. Filled out from reference TRBV7-9 and TRBJ2-1, the complete variable domain reads DTGVSQNPRHKITKRGQNVTFRCDPISEHNRLYWYRQTLGQGPEFLTYFQNEAQLEKSRLLSDRFSAERPKGSFSTLEIQRTEQGDSAMYLCASSLTGLGSNEQFFGPGTRLTVL.

V gene TRBV6-5 combines with J gene TRBJ1-2, with 8 nucleotides matching TRBD1. This CDR3 is 15 amino acids long. Germline CDR1 is MNHEY and CDR2 is SVGAGI. With 5 bases clipped from V and 7 bases from J, the junction kept 12 bases outside the gene matches. CDR3 protein: CASSPGTGEIGGYTF. The CDR3 DNA is TGTGCCAGCAGTCCCGGGACAGGCGAGATCGGTGGCTACACCTTC.

This chain connects TRBV7-2 to TRBJ1-4; D call uncertain. V lost 5 bases to trimming and J lost 7 bases, with 17 bases between them. This CDR3 contains 15 residues. Germline loops: CDR1 SGHTA, CDR2 FQGNSA. The CDR3 region is CASSLGGKAPEKLFF. The DNA for the CDR3 is TGTGCCAGCAGCCTAGGAGGCAAGGCTCCTGAAAAACTGTTTTTT.

The chain combines TRBV9 with TRBJ1-1, with no clear D. CDR1 and CDR2 from the germline V gene are SGDLS and YYNGEE. Trimming cost V 0 bases and J 7 bases, with 13 bases left between them. The CDR3 runs 14 residues. Here the CDR3 reads CASSVGSQALEAFF. CDR3 DNA sequence: TGTGCCAGCAGCGTAGGGTCCCAAGCCCTTGAAGCTTTCTTT.

This sequence joins TRBV27 and TRBJ2-1; 10 nucleotides agree with TRBD2. Germline V gene sequence: CDR1 MNHEY, CDR2 SMNVEV (reference sequence). The CDR3 loop spans 18 amino acids. J lost 4 bases, V lost 5 bases, and 14 bases had no gene match. CDR3 protein: CASSPQLRLAGAYNEQFF. CDR3 nucleotides: TGTGCCAGCAGTCCGCAACTTCGGCTAGCGGGGGCTTACAATGAGCAGTTCTTC.

The genes are TRBV2 and TRBJ1-1; 8 nucleotides line up with TRBD1. J lost 0 bases, V lost 7 bases, and 1 base had no gene match. Germline CDR1 is SNHLY and CDR2 is FYNNEI. The CDR3 is 13 residues long. The CDR3 DNA sequence: TGTGCCAGCACGACAGGGGTGAACACTGAAGCTTTCTTT. Translating it yields CASTTGVNTEAFF.

The rearrangement links TRBV20-1 to TRBJ1-1; possibly TRBD1 for D (5 bases). The V end lost 7 bases, the J end lost 3 bases, and 9 bases lay between the germline ends. The germline V gene has CDR1 DFQATT and CDR2 SNEGSKA (reference sequence). The CDR3 consists of 11 residues. In DNA, the CDR3 is TGCAGTGTCCCGGGGGACACTGAAGCTTTCTTT. This gives the protein CSVPGDTEAFF.

This chain joins TRBV28 and TRBJ1-3; TRBD1 matches 8 bases. Unmatched junction bases numbered 12, after V lost 5 bases and J lost 0 bases. This CDR3 has 18 residues. Germline V gives CDR1 MDHEN, CDR2 SYDVKM. CDR3 sequence (DNA): TGTGCCAGCAGTAAACGGACAGGGCTCACAATCTCTGGAAACACCATATATTTT. Translating it yields CASSKRTGLTISGNTIYF.

V gene TRBV6-2 or TRBV6-3 combines with J gene TRBJ1-6, with D perhaps matching TRBD1 (5 bases). The CDR3 runs 14 residues. The germline V and J ends were trimmed by 2 bases and 9 bases, with 11 bases remaining between them. The V gene's germline CDR1 is MNHEY and CDR2 SVGEGT. CDR3 in DNA: TGTGCCAGCAGTTACCAACGACAGTCTTCACCCCTCCACTTT. Its translation: CASSYQRQSSPLHF.

The chain has TRBV27 and TRBJ2-5, with 9 bases fitting TRBD1. The CDR3 extends over 16 amino acids. The germline V gene has CDR1 MNHEY and CDR2 SMNVEV (reference sequence). The junction had 9 bases not matched to a gene; V was cut back by 5 bases and J by 2 bases. CDR3 loop: CASSHYGTGNQETQYF. DNA of the CDR3: TGTGCCAGCAGTCACTACGGGACAGGGAATCAAGAGACCCAGTACTTC.

This clone was seen once. The chain carries TRBV5-1 and TRBJ2-5, with TRBD1 identical over 8 bases. The CDR3 is 16 amino acids. The junction had 8 bases not matched to a gene; V was cut back by 2 bases and J by 2 bases. From germline, CDR1 is SGHRS and CDR2 YFSETQ. The CDR3 spells CASSFSGTGSQETQYF. The CDR3 coding sequence is TGCGCCAGCAGCTTCTCTGGGACAGGTTCTCAAGAGACCCAGTACTTC.

The chain employs TRBV18 and TRBJ2-3; 9 positions match TRBD2. The CDR3 has 17 amino acids. Germline loops: CDR1 KGHSH, CDR2 LQKENI. J was trimmed by 1 base and V by 6 bases; bases with no gene match: 11. Here the CDR3 DNA reads TGTGCCAGCTCCCCCACCAGCGGGGGGCTCGGCACAGATACGCAGTATTTT. This codes for CASSPTSGGLGTDTQYF.

The genes are TRBV4-3 and TRBJ1-1; a possible D gene is TRBD1 (6 bases). The germline V and J ends were trimmed by 3 bases and 0 bases, with 8 bases remaining between them. Looked up from germline, CDR1 is LGHNA and CDR2 is YSLEER. The CDR3 has 14 amino acids. CDR3 DNA sequence: TGCGCCAGCAGCCATGGGACACTGAACACTGAAGCTTTCTTT. Residues: CASSHGTLNTEAFF.

V and J are TRBV7-2 and TRBJ2-2; D perhaps matches TRBD1 (6 bases). The CDR3 runs to 16 residues. V was cut by 0 bases and J by 2 bases, with 10 bases left in between. Germline V gene lookup returns CDR1 SGHTA and CDR2 FQGNSA. The CDR3 here is CASSLAGQINTGELFF. The CDR3 nucleotides are TGTGCCAGCAGCTTAGCCGGACAGATAAACACCGGGGAGCTGTTTTTT.

The V call is TRBV7-6, the J call TRBJ2-5, with 8 nucleotides matching TRBD1. V trimming: 1 base; J trimming: 4 bases; junction bases outside the gene matches: 8. The CDR3 has 16 residues. Germline assignment: CDR1 SGHVS and CDR2 FNYEAQ. The CDR3 nucleotides are TGTGCCAGCAGCTTAGGTCCGGACAGGGTTGGAGAGACCCAGTACTTC. It translates to CASSLGPDRVGETQYF.